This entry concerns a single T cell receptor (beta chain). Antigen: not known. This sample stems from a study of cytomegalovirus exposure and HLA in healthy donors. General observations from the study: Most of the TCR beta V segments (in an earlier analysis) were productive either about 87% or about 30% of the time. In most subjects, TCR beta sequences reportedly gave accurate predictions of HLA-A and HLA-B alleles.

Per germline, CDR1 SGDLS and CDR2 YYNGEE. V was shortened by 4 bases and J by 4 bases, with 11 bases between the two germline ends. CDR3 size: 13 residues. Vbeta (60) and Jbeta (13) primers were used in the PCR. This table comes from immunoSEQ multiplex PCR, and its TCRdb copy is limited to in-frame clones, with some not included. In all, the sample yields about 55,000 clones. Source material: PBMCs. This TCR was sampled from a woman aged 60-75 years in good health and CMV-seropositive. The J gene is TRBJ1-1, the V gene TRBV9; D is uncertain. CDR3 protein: CASSTLTSTEAFF. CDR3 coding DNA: TGTGCCAGCAGCACACTGACAAGCACTGAAGCTTTCTTT.